This T cell receptor (beta chain) derives from a study of Ad26.COV2.S vaccination and SARS-CoV-2 variants. CDR1 is MDHEN and CDR2 is SYDVKM in the germline V gene. This CDR3 comprises 13 residues. V was trimmed by 6 bases and J by 4 bases, leaving 10 bases between them. Findings and caveats of the study: Ad26.COV2.S recipients had broader spike-specific TCRs (P = 0.0014).

On this clone: What it recognizes is unknown.

Repertoires were generated with immunoSEQ multiplex PCR, while TCRdb's copy carries only in-frame clones and drops some. This table holds over 130,000 clones, 86% found once. The V gene is TRBV28, the J gene TRBJ1-3; D gene uncertain. This sequence was found in a human donor who had recovered from COVID-19. The material was peripheral blood, obtained after recovery from COVID-19. CDR3 coding DNA: TGTGCCAGCAGCAACCCACCCGGAAACACCATATATTTT. As protein: CASSNPPGNTIYF.